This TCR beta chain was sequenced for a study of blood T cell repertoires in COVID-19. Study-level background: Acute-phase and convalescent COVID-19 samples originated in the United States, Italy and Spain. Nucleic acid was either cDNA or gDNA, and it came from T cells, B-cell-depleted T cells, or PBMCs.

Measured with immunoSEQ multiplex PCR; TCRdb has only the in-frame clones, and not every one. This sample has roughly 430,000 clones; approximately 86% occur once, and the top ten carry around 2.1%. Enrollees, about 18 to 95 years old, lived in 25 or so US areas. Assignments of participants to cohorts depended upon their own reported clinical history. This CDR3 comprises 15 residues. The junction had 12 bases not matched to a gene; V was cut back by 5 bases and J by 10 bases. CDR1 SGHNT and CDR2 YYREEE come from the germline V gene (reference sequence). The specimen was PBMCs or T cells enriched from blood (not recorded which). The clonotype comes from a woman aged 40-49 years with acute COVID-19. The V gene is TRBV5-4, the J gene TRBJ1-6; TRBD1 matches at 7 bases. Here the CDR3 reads CASSGRQGFESPLHF. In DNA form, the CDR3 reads TGTGCCAGCAGTGGGAGACAGGGTTTTGAATCACCCCTCCACTTT.